These 13 T cell receptor beta chains were all obtained from the same sample, sequenced in a study of blood T cell repertoires in COVID-19. Assay used: immunoSEQ multiplex PCR; TCRdb lists only in-frame clones, some missing. The sample holds a few hundred thousand clones, roughly 90% seen once. Sequencing was performed on peripheral blood. The source of these receptors is a woman in her thirties with COVID-19, enrolled during active disease.

CDR3 in amino acids: CASSQDGFRGGSSYEQYF. Written as DNA, the CDR3 is TGTGCCAGCAGCCAAGATGGGTTCCGGGGGGGAAGCTCCTACGAGCAGTACTTC. The rearrangement links TRBV3-1 (or the pseudogene TRBV3-2) to TRBJ2-7; TRBD2 agrees at 8 bases. The V gene's germline CDR1 is LGHDT and CDR2 YNNKEL (reference sequence). V lost 0 bases to trimming and J lost 0 bases; unmatched junction nucleotides: 10. The CDR3 totals 18 residues.

V is TRBV10-2 and J is TRBJ1-1, with a possible D match to TRBD1 (6 bases). The germline V gene encodes CDR1 WSHSY and CDR2 SAAADI. V shed 3 bases and J shed 10 bases, with 12 bases lying between them. This CDR3 contains 12 residues. DNA for the CDR3: TGCGCCAGCAGTGAAATTTTGGGGGCAGCTTTCTTT. Its translation: CASSEILGAAFF.

CDR3 loop: CASSQDRAPGTSANNEQFF. DNA for the CDR3: TGTGCCAGCAGCCAAGATAGAGCTCCCGGGACTAGCGCGAACAATGAGCAGTTCTTC. The chain links TRBV4-2 to TRBJ2-1; 10 bases line up with TRBD2. The germline V gene encodes CDR1 LGHNA and CDR2 YNFKEQ. Trimming cost V 0 bases and J 5 bases; bases outside gene matches: 13. CDR3 size: 19 residues.

This clone was seen just once. The gene calls are TRBV5-4 and TRBJ2-5; 14 positions match TRBD2. The V segment lost 4 bases and the J segment 5 bases; nucleotides outside the gene matches: 7. Germline V CDR1 and CDR2: SGHNT, YYREEE (reference sequence). The CDR3 runs to 16 residues. This CDR3 reads CASSGRLAGGPETQYF. CDR3 nucleotides: TGTGCCAGCAGCGGCCGACTAGCGGGAGGGCCTGAGACCCAGTACTTC. Full variable domain (rest looked up from reference TRBV5-4 and TRBJ2-5): ETGVTQSPTHLIKTRGQQVTLRCSSQSGHNTVSWYQQALGQGPQFIFQYYREEENGRGNFPPRFSGLQFPNYSSELNVNALELDDSALYLCASSGRLAGGPETQYFGPGTRLLVL.

In the case of this clone: This specimen includes other DNA sequences encoding the same CDR3. V and J are TRBV5-6 and TRBJ2-1; TRBD1 matches at 9 bases. Germline CDR1 is SGHDT and CDR2 is YYEEEE. The CDR3 contains 16 residues. Unmatched junction bases numbered 5, after V lost 3 bases and J lost 1 base. CDR3 in amino acids: CASSSIQGASYNEQFF. CDR3 nucleotides: TGTGCCAGCAGCTCAATACAGGGGGCGTCCTACAATGAGCAGTTCTTC.

The chain joins TRBV5-6 to TRBJ2-3; 7 nucleotides agree with TRBD1. CDR3 size: 15 residues. Germline V gives CDR1 SGHDT, CDR2 YYEEEE. J gave up 4 bases and V 4 bases, and 9 bases lay outside the gene matches. The CDR3 nucleotides read TGTGCCAGCAGCCTTCTGGGACAGTCGTCAGATACGCAGTATTTT. This translates into CASSLLGQSSDTQYF.

The V and J genes are TRBV5-4 and TRBJ2-1; 7 bases are a match to TRBD2. The CDR3 runs to 16 residues. Germline V lookup: CDR1 SGHNT, CDR2 YYREEE (reference sequence). Trimming cost V 2 bases and J 4 bases; bases outside gene matches: 9. Written as DNA, the CDR3 is TGTGCCAGCAGCTTTGCGGGGGAGGTAGGATACAATGAGCAGTTCTTC. Translated: CASSFAGEVGYNEQFF.

This chain connects TRBV5-1 to TRBJ2-5, with 7 nucleotides matching TRBD2. Germline V CDR1 and CDR2: SGHRS, YFSETQ. Germline trimming cut 4 bases from V and 1 base from J; bases unmatched to any gene: 7. This CDR3 is 15 amino acids long. The CDR3 DNA follows: TGCGCCAGCAGCGGACAAGCGGGGCCCCAAGAGACCCAGTACTTC. Encoded protein: CASSGQAGPQETQYF.

CDR3 sequence: CAWRSDRDRGWASGQPQHF. CDR3 DNA sequence: TGTGCCTGGAGGTCCGACCGGGACAGGGGATGGGCGAGCGGTCAGCCCCAGCATTTT. The chain joins TRBV30 to TRBJ1-5, with 10 bases fitting TRBD1. Germline loops: CDR1 GTSNPN, CDR2 SVGIG (reference sequence). This CDR3 comprises 19 residues. Trimming removed 3 bases from V and 6 bases from J; junction bases left unmatched: 20.

As regards this clone: It may be a read error: a sequence one base away is much more abundant. The chain carries TRBV7-8 and TRBJ1-1; D gene uncertain. V lost 7 bases to trimming and J lost 10 bases, with 16 bases between them. Looked up from germline, CDR1 is SGHVS and CDR2 is FQNEAQ. The CDR3 covers 12 residues. CDR3 in DNA: TGTGCCAGCAACCCTGGGCTACTCGGAGCTTTCTTT. Protein: CASNPGLLGAFF. The full variable domain, with the rest looked up from reference TRBV7-8 and TRBJ1-1, is GAGVSQSPRYKVAKRGQDVALRCDPISGHVSLFWYQQALGQGPEFLTYFQNEAQLDKSGLPSDRFFAERPEGSVSTLKIQRTQQEDSAVYLCASNPGLLGAFFGQGTRLTVV.

This clone is a singleton in its sample. The chain joins TRBV19 to TRBJ2-3, with no clear D. Germline V gives CDR1 LNHDA, CDR2 SQIVND (reference sequence). Between the trimmed V and J ends, which lost 5 bases and 2 bases, there was a span of 8 bases. The CDR3 length is 13 residues. The CDR3: CASSSLPTDTQYF. The CDR3 DNA reads as TGTGCCAGTAGTTCCCTCCCCACAGATACGCAGTATTTT.

The V gene is TRBV5-1, the J gene TRBJ1-1; 11 positions match TRBD1. There are 16 residues in the CDR3. V trimming: 4 bases; J trimming: 6 bases; junction bases outside the gene matches: 11. CDR1 is SGHRS and CDR2 is YFSETQ in the germline V gene. CDR3 coding DNA: TGCGCCAGCAGCACCGGGACAGGGGGAGGTGTGGCTGAAGCTTTCTTT. This encodes CASSTGTGGGVAEAFF.

About this clone itself: Given a much more abundant clone one base away, this may be a read error. The chain recombines TRBV7-2 with TRBJ2-7, with 12 positions matching TRBD2. CDR3 length: 15 amino acids. CDR1 is SGHTA, CDR2 FQGNSA, per germline. V was pared by 5 bases and J by 0 bases, with 2 bases of the junction left unmatched. The CDR3 DNA reads as TGTGCCAGCAGCCAGACTAGCGGGAGCTCCTACGAGCAGTACTTC. Its protein product is CASSQTSGSSYEQYF.